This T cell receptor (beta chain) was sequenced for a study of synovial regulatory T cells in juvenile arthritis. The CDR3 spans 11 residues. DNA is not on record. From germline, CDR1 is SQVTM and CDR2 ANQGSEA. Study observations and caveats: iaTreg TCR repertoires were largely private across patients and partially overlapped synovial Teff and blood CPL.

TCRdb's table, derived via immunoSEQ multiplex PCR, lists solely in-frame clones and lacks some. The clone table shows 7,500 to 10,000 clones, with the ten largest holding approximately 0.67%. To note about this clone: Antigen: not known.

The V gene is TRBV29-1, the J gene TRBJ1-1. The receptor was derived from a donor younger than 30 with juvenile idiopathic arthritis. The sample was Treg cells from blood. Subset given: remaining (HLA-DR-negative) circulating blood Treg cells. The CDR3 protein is CSAARMAEAFF.